This entry describes one TCR beta chain. The data originate from a study of blood T cell repertoires in COVID-19. Clones were read by immunoSEQ multiplex PCR, and TCRdb kept only the in-frame ones, dropping some. The sample lists 35,000 to 40,000 clones; 85% were seen once. Sequencing was carried out using peripheral blood. This receptor was obtained from a human donor in a cohort sampled during active COVID-19.

The CDR3 sequence: CASSLAPLRGPRYQETQYF. CDR3 DNA sequence: TGTGCCAGCAGCTTAGCCCCTCTTCGAGGGCCCAGGTACCAAGAGACCCAGTACTTC. The chain couples TRBV7-9 to TRBJ2-5, with D maybe TRBD2 (5 bases). The CDR3 extends over 19 amino acids. Trimming took 0 bases from V and 0 from J, leaving 20 bases between them. The germline gives CDR1 SEHNR, CDR2 FQNEAQ (reference sequence).